Each of the 21 T cell receptor beta chains below was sequenced from the same sample in a study of shared clonotypes between healthy human individuals. Data came from immunoSEQ multiplex PCR; TCRdb stores just in-frame clones and leaves some out. The sample consists of approximately 82,000 clones, 50% to 70% of them appearing once. The sample was memory CD8+ T cells sorted from blood. Stated subset: CD45RO+ cells pooled with CCR7-negative TemRA cells. The source is a man in his thirties or forties in good health.

The gene calls are TRBV11-2 and TRBJ1-5; D is possibly TRBD1 (5 bases). The germline V gene has CDR1 SGHAT and CDR2 FQNNGV. The CDR3 sequence is 13 residues long. Trimming took 5 bases from V and 5 from J, leaving 10 bases between them. CDR3 bases: TGTGCCAGCAGCCAGGGACTCGATCAGCCCCAGCATTTT. This translates into CASSQGLDQPQHF.

V usage is TRBV4-3 and J usage is TRBJ2-6; 8 bases align to TRBD1. Germline V gene data show CDR1 as LGHNA and CDR2 as YSLEER. The CDR3 runs to 15 residues. J gave up 4 bases and V 1 base, and 0 bases lay outside the gene matches. CDR3 amino acids: CASSQGTGGANVLTF. In DNA form, the CDR3 reads TGCGCCAGCAGCCAAGGGACAGGGGGGGCCAACGTCCTGACTTTC.

This clone was observed a handful of times. The chain carries TRBV28 and TRBJ1-5; 7 bases agree with TRBD1. Germline loops: CDR1 MDHEN, CDR2 SYDVKM. This CDR3 has 15 amino acids. With V trimmed by 3 bases and J by 3 bases, 5 bases remained unmatched. CDR3 sequence (DNA): TGTGCCAGCAGTTTGGGGACAGTGACCAATCAGCCCCAGCATTTT. This translates into CASSLGTVTNQPQHF.

This clone was observed a few times. The chain has TRBV7-6 and TRBJ2-7, with D maybe TRBD2 (6 bases). CDR3 length: 13 residues. Germline V lookup: CDR1 SGHVS, CDR2 FNYEAQ. V lost 5 bases, J lost 2 bases, and 10 bases lay in between. CDR3 DNA sequence: TGTGCCAGCAGCGCTAGCGAGGCCTACGAGCAGTACTTC. Translated: CASSASEAYEQYF.

CDR3 coding DNA: TGTGCCAGCAGCTTTAACGCGGGAGCCCTGGGGGATACGCAGTATTTT. Its protein product is CASSFNAGALGDTQYF. V is TRBV27 and J is TRBJ2-3; 7 nucleotides match TRBD2. The junction had 15 bases not matched to a gene; V was cut back by 6 bases and J by 6 bases. The CDR3 sequence is 16 residues long. Germline CDR1 MNHEY, CDR2 SMNVEV (reference sequence).

The chain is built from TRBV5-4 and TRBJ2-1; D remains unclear. V dropped 2 bases and J dropped 8 bases, with 11 bases sitting between them. Germline V CDR1 and CDR2: SGHNT, YYREEE (reference sequence). The length of the CDR3 is 13 residues. The CDR3 reads CASSFLATHEQFF. For the CDR3, the DNA is TGTGCCAGCAGCTTTTTAGCAACTCATGAGCAGTTCTTC.

The rearrangement links TRBV5-6 to TRBJ2-5, with D uncertain. V was cut by 5 bases and J by 5 bases, with 16 bases left in between. The CDR3 consists of 14 residues. Germline assignment: CDR1 SGHDT and CDR2 YYEEEE. The CDR3 loop reads CASSPRPSEETQYF. CDR3 DNA: TGTGCCAGCAGTCCCCGCCCGAGTGAGGAGACCCAGTACTTC.

The V call is TRBV10-3, the J call TRBJ2-1; D unclear. V lost 3 bases to trimming and J lost 8 bases, with 5 bases between them. CDR1 and CDR2 (germline): ENHRY, SYGVKD. The CDR3 covers 11 residues. In DNA form, the CDR3 reads TGTGCCATCAGTGACATGGATGAGCAGTTCTTC. It specifies CAISDMDEQFF.

The chain couples TRBV2 to TRBJ1-3, with no clear D. This CDR3 region has 15 residues. Per the germline V gene, CDR1 is SNHLY and CDR2 is FYNNEI. Trimming left V 4 bases short and J 0 bases short, with 10 bases between. In nucleotides, the CDR3 is TGTGCCAGCAGTGTGGGGTCAGCCTCTGGAAACACCATATATTTT. Its protein is CASSVGSASGNTIYF. The entire variable domain, with the rest obtained from reference TRBV2 and TRBJ1-3, is as follows: EPEVTQTPSHQVTQMGQEVILRCVPISNHLYFYWYRQILGQKVEFLVSFYNNEISEKSEIFDDQFSVERPDGSNFTLKIRSTKLEDSAMYFCASSVGSASGNTIYFGEGSWLTVV.

The chain joins TRBV10-2 to TRBJ1-1; no clear D gene. CDR1 is WSHSY and CDR2 is SAAADI in the germline V gene. This CDR3 contains 11 residues. V was trimmed by 8 bases and J by 6 bases, leaving 10 bases between them. The CDR3 protein is CASGNSPEAFF. CDR3 nucleotides: TGCGCCAGCGGTAACAGCCCTGAAGCTTTCTTT.

This chain connects TRBV11-2 to TRBJ2-1; D gene unclear. Trimming removed 10 bases at V and 10 bases at J, with 20 bases between. The CDR3 has 13 residues. The V gene's germline CDR1 is SGHAT and CDR2 FQNNGV. CDR3 loop: CATLGSTPDEQFF. The CDR3 DNA follows: TGTGCCACCCTTGGCTCCACCCCGGACGAGCAGTTCTTC.

This clone occurred a few times. The junction and the germline gene differ at one end; a read error may be behind it. The rearrangement uses TRBV2 and TRBJ2-3; 7 nucleotides align to TRBD1. This CDR3 region has 16 residues. In germline, CDR1 is SNHLY, CDR2 FYNNEI. The CDR3 loop reads CASCEMSTGQTDTQYF. In DNA, the CDR3 is TGTGCCAGCTGTGAAATGTCGACGGGACAGACAGATACGCAGTATTTT.

The chain combines TRBV7-2 with TRBJ1-1, with D perhaps TRBD1 (5 bases). Germline V CDR1 and CDR2: SGHTA, FQGNSA. The CDR3 is 13 amino acids. With 2 bases removed from V and 11 bases from J, the gap between germline ends came to 15 bases. The CDR3 spells CASSLRAQGDAFF. CDR3 sequence (DNA): TGTGCCAGCAGCTTAAGGGCCCAGGGTGACGCTTTCTTT.

Worth noting for this clone: A far bigger clonotype differs at one base, so this is likely a read error. Distinct nucleotide sequences in the sample also encode this CDR3. V is TRBV28 and J is TRBJ1-2; D remains ambiguous. CDR3 length: 11 amino acids. Trimming took 5 bases from V and 4 from J, leaving 5 bases between them. In germline, CDR1 is MDHEN, CDR2 SYDVKM. The CDR3 DNA reads as TGTGCCAGCAGTCGAACCTATGGCTACACCTTC. It yields the protein CASSRTYGYTF.

This clone occurred a few times. This sequence joins TRBV27 and TRBJ2-1, with D unclear. CDR1 and CDR2 (germline): MNHEY, SMNVEV (reference sequence). The CDR3 extends over 14 amino acids. V dropped 3 bases and J dropped 2 bases, with 8 bases sitting between them. The CDR3 DNA is TGTGCCAGCAGTTTGGGATCCACCTACAATGAGCAGTTCTTC. This translates into CASSLGSTYNEQFF.

The chain joins TRBV5-4 to TRBJ2-1; 10 bases fit TRBD1. This CDR3 spans 15 amino acids. The V segment lost 4 bases and the J segment 2 bases; nucleotides outside the gene matches: 3. CDR1 SGHNT and CDR2 YYREEE come from the germline V gene (reference sequence). Written as DNA, the CDR3 is TGTGCCAGCAGCCCAGGGACAGGGGCCTACAATGAGCAGTTCTTC. Translating gives CASSPGTGAYNEQFF.

Points on this clone: It may be a read error: a sequence one base away is much more abundant. The V call is TRBV2, the J call TRBJ2-1; 10 bases map to TRBD2. With V trimmed by 8 bases and J by 5 bases, 15 bases remained unmatched. There are 17 residues in the CDR3. Germline V gives CDR1 SNHLY, CDR2 FYNNEI. CDR3 loop: CASGRSSGSIGHNEQFF. The CDR3 bases are TGTGCCAGCGGGCGATCTAGCGGGAGCATAGGGCACAATGAGCAGTTCTTC.

In regard to this clone: A far larger clone is only one base removed, so a read error is likely. In DNA, the CDR3 is TGTGCCAGCAGTGCCGGGACAGGGGGCTACGAGCAGTACTTC. Protein: CASSAGTGGYEQYF. The chain couples TRBV6-6 to TRBJ2-7; 11 positions match TRBD1. Germline lookup yields CDR1 MNHNY and CDR2 SVGAGI (reference sequence). The CDR3 has 14 residues. Trimming cost V 5 bases and J 3 bases; bases outside gene matches: 3.

The chain carries TRBV2 and TRBJ2-1; 9 nucleotides match TRBD1. Germline V gives CDR1 SNHLY, CDR2 FYNNEI. The CDR3 spans 18 residues. V gave up 2 bases and J gave up 0 bases; unmatched junction bases: 8. The CDR3 DNA reads TGTGCCAGCAGTGAACGCACAGGGGGCTACAGCTCCTACAATGAGCAGTTCTTC. Its protein product is CASSERTGGYSSYNEQFF.

There are a few counts of this clone. The chain recombines TRBV14 with TRBJ1-2, with D uncertain. Looked up from germline, CDR1 is SGHDN and CDR2 is FVKESK. V lost 1 base to trimming and J lost 8 bases, with 11 bases between them. The length of the CDR3 is 13 residues. CDR3 region: CASSQVLARGYTF. In nucleotides, the CDR3 is TGTGCCAGCAGCCAAGTCCTCGCCAGAGGCTACACCTTC.

The chain links TRBV5-4 to TRBJ2-1, with 12 bases identical to TRBD2. This CDR3 has 17 amino acids. J was trimmed by 7 bases and V by 1 base; bases with no gene match: 9. The V gene's germline CDR1 is SGHNT and CDR2 YYREEE (reference sequence). In DNA, the CDR3 is TGTGCCAGCAGCTTGTGGACTAGCGGGAAGGCGCGTAATGAGCAGTTCTTC. It translates to CASSLWTSGKARNEQFF.